The 14 T cell receptor beta chains below come from one sample, sequenced in a study of blood T cell repertoires in COVID-19. Assay: immunoSEQ multiplex PCR; the TCRdb copy retains only in-frame clones and omits some. This repertoire shows 200,000 to 250,000 clones, approximately 80% found once; its top ten account for over 1.5%. The sample was peripheral blood. Receptors originate from a woman aged 80 or over with acute or convalescent COVID-19.

V and J are TRBV15 and TRBJ1-4, with 7 nucleotides matching TRBD1. The CDR3 consists of 16 residues. V lost 0 bases to trimming and J lost 5 bases; unmatched junction nucleotides: 6. Germline V gene data show CDR1 as LNHNV and CDR2 as YYDKDF (reference sequence). The CDR3: CATSRDYGGGNEKLFF. Here the CDR3 DNA reads TGTGCCACCAGCAGAGATTATGGAGGGGGCAATGAAAAACTGTTTTTT.

The chain recombines TRBV5-1 with TRBJ2-3, with a weak D call TRBD1 (5 bases). From germline, CDR1 is SGHRS and CDR2 YFSETQ. V lost 0 bases to trimming and J lost 5 bases, with 10 bases between them. The CDR3 runs 14 residues. The CDR3 region has the DNA TGCGCCAGCAGCTTGGCAGGGATAATAGATACGCAGTATTTT. As protein: CASSLAGIIDTQYF. The complete variable domain, with remaining parts taken from reference TRBV5-1 and TRBJ2-3, reads KAGVTQTPRYLIKTRGQQVTLSCSPISGHRSVSWYQQTPGQGLQFLFEYFSETQRNKGNFPGRFSGRQFSNSRSEMNVSTLELGDSALYLCASSLAGIIDTQYFGPGTRLTVL.

This clone was counted a few times. V gene TRBV30 combines with J gene TRBJ1-5; no firm D call. Trimming stripped 0 bases from V and 2 bases from J, with 8 bases between. The CDR3 loop spans 14 amino acids. Germline V gene lookup returns CDR1 GTSNPN and CDR2 SVGIG (reference sequence). The DNA of the CDR3 is TGTGCCTGGAGTGTATTACATGGCAATCAGCCCCAGCATTTT. It yields the protein CAWSVLHGNQPQHF.

The chain has TRBV6-2 or TRBV6-3 and TRBJ1-5, with TRBD1 matching 8 bases. After removal of 5 bases from V and 0 bases from J, the junction contained 3 bases not matched to a gene. The CDR3 covers 15 residues. The germline gives CDR1 MNHEY, CDR2 SVGEGT. The CDR3 region is CASSGDRYSNQPQHF. The DNA for the CDR3 is TGTGCCAGCAGTGGGGACAGGTATAGCAATCAGCCCCAGCATTTT.

V usage is TRBV2 and J usage is TRBJ1-5; D might be TRBD1 (6 bases). This CDR3 has 14 amino acids. Trimming took 3 bases from V and 2 from J, leaving 8 bases between them. Germline values: CDR1 SNHLY, CDR2 FYNNEI. The CDR3 coding sequence is TGTGCCAGCAGTGACTCAGGGGGCAATCAGCCCCAGCATTTT. Translated: CASSDSGGNQPQHF.

This rearrangement joins TRBV19 to TRBJ1-2; 7 bases are a match to TRBD1. V lost 4 bases, J lost 3 bases, and 5 bases stayed unmatched. The CDR3 extends over 14 amino acids. Per germline, CDR1 LNHDA and CDR2 SQIVND (reference sequence). CDR3 bases: TGTGCCAGTAGTAGTCAGGGGGAGGACTATGGCTACACCTTC. It translates to CASSSQGEDYGYTF.

This sequence joins TRBV6-5 and TRBJ1-2; 8 bases line up with TRBD1. This CDR3 is built from 13 residues. Germline assignment: CDR1 MNHEY and CDR2 SVGAGI. J lost 4 bases, V lost 6 bases, and 4 bases had no gene match. The CDR3: CASRPTGAYGYTF. In DNA form, the CDR3 reads TGTGCCAGCAGACCGACAGGGGCCTATGGCTACACCTTC.

This chain links TRBV5-1 with TRBJ2-5; tentative D call: TRBD1 (6 bases). The ends were cut back, 4 bases at V and 0 bases at J, with 13 bases in the middle. CDR3 length: 15 amino acids. CDR1 and CDR2 from the germline V gene are SGHRS and YFSETQ. The CDR3 DNA reads as TGCGCCAGCAGCCCGACCGGACAGAACCAAGAGACCCAGTACTTC. Its translation is CASSPTGQNQETQYF.

The chain recombines TRBV20-1 with TRBJ2-5, with 13 bases fitting TRBD2. The CDR3 covers 15 residues. J lost 5 bases, V lost 6 bases, and 9 bases had no gene match. The V gene's germline CDR1 is DFQATT and CDR2 SNEGSKA (reference sequence). The CDR3 region is CSASSGLAGVETQYF. CDR3 in DNA: TGCAGTGCGAGTTCTGGACTAGCGGGGGTGGAGACCCAGTACTTC.

This chain joins TRBV9 and TRBJ2-5, with 10 bases identical to TRBD1. V lost 1 base to trimming and J lost 5 bases; unmatched junction nucleotides: 8. The CDR3 has 16 amino acids. Germline V gives CDR1 SGDLS, CDR2 YYNGEE. The CDR3 coding sequence is TGTGCCAGCAGCGTACTGGGACAGGGGTATAGGGAGACCCAGTACTTC. Amino acid sequence: CASSVLGQGYRETQYF.

The V and J genes are TRBV6-5 and TRBJ2-3; D remains ambiguous. The CDR3 is made up of 12 amino acids. CDR1 and CDR2 (germline): MNHEY, SVGAGI. Between the trimmed V and J ends, which lost 8 bases and 6 bases, there was a span of 12 bases. The CDR3 sequence: CASALPGDTQYF. The CDR3 nucleotides are TGTGCCAGCGCCCTCCCCGGGGATACGCAGTATTTT.

The chain joins TRBV7-3 to TRBJ1-2; 7 bases agree with TRBD1. V was pared by 5 bases and J by 3 bases, with 3 bases of the junction left unmatched. The CDR3 is 13 residues long. Germline V gives CDR1 SGHTA, CDR2 FQGTGA. The CDR3 bases are TGTGCCAGCAGCCCAACAGGGGACTATGGCTACACCTTC. It yields the protein CASSPTGDYGYTF.

The rearrangement uses TRBV6-1 and TRBJ1-5; TRBD1 matches 10 bases. Germline V CDR1 and CDR2: MNHNS, SASEGT. The CDR3 is made up of 16 amino acids. Germline trimming cut 3 bases from V and 7 bases from J; bases unmatched to any gene: 9. The CDR3 DNA follows: TGTGCCAGCAGTGACCGAGACAGGGGGCGCCGGCAGCCCCAGCATTTT. Translating it yields CASSDRDRGRRQPQHF.

This clone was recorded only once. The V and J genes are TRBV7-9 and TRBJ1-2; 9 bases line up with TRBD1. The V gene's germline CDR1 is SEHNR and CDR2 FQNEAQ (reference sequence). The V segment lost 1 base and the J segment 3 bases; nucleotides outside the gene matches: 3. The CDR3 has 15 amino acids. CDR3 amino acids: CASSLDGTGYYGYTF. The CDR3 DNA follows: TGTGCCAGCAGCTTAGACGGGACAGGGTACTATGGCTACACCTTC. Full variable domain (remainder filled in from reference TRBV7-9 and TRBJ1-2): DTGVSQNPRHKITKRGQNVTFRCDPISEHNRLYWYRQTLGQGPEFLTYFQNEAQLEKSRLLSDRFSAERPKGSFSTLEIQRTEQGDSAMYLCASSLDGTGYYGYTFGSGTRLTVV.